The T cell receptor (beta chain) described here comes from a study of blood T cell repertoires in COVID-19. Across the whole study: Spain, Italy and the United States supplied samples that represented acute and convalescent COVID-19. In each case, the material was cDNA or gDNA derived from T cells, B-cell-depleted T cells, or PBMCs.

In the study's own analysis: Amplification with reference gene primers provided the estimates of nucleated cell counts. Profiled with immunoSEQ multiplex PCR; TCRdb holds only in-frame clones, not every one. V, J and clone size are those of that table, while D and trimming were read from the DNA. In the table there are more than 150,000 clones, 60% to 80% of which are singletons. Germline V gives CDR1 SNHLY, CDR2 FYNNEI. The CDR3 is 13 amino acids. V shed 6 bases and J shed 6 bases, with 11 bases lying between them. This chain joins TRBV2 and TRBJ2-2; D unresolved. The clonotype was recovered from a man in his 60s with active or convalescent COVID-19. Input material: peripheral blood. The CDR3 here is CASSAMVAGELFF. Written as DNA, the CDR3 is TGTGCCAGCAGCGCGATGGTGGCCGGGGAGCTGTTTTTT.